The sequence of this TCR beta chain was determined in a study of blood T cells in healthy people across ages. Study findings and constraints: Per million T cells, TCR beta diversity dropped roughly linearly as age increased.

Germline-derived CDR1 and CDR2 are MGHDK and SYGVNS. The CDR3 runs 16 residues. Trimming took 3 bases from V and 0 from J, leaving 9 bases between them. Donors were healthy Caucasian individuals from Russia aged roughly 6 to 100. A minimum of 7 million PBMCs was isolated per sample. This clonotype has only one observation. What it recognizes is unknown. Together with a sample-barcoded 5' primer, a J-beta primer mix was included in a second PCR lasting roughly 6 to 12 cycles. A template-switch adaptor that had 12 random nucleotides put a tag on each cDNA molecule. A single record per CDR3 protein comes from TCRdb applying MiXCR to the 5' RACE reads. The table has approximately 790,000 distinct CDR3 sequences, around 62% seen once.

The receptor was isolated from a young man in good health. Sequenced input: blood. V and J are TRBV25-1 and TRBJ2-6; D perhaps matches TRBD1 (5 bases). The DNA of the CDR3 is TGTGCCAGCAGTGAGACAGCCCGCTCTGGGGCCAACGTCCTGACTTTC. Amino acids: CASSETARSGANVLTF.